Listed below are T cell receptor beta chains from one sample, sequenced in a study of blood T cell repertoires in COVID-19. Assay used: immunoSEQ multiplex PCR; TCRdb lists only in-frame clones, some missing. The sample includes a few hundred thousand clones, roughly 84% of them seen just once. Sequencing was carried out using peripheral blood. Every receptor here comes from a woman aged 35 to 49 who had recovered from COVID-19. The CDR3 runs from the conserved cysteine through the conserved F or W. The order of the fields is clone size, D gene, V gene, J gene, CDR3 protein, CDR3 DNA. A D gene is named only where the DNA matches it firmly. Clone size is given for some rows only: seen once, a few or many times, or a class if the clone is expanded.

size: once
D: TRBD1
V: TRBV19
J: TRBJ1-2
CDR3: CASSIGQEGDYGYTF
DNA: TGTGCCAGTAGTATCGGACAGGAAGGGGACTATGGCTACACCTTC

size: .
D: TRBD1
V: TRBV19
J: TRBJ1-2
CDR3: CASRDRENYGYTF
DNA: TGTGCCAGTAGGGACAGGGAGAACTATGGCTACACCTTC

size: once
D: TRBD1
V: TRBV15
J: TRBJ2-3
CDR3: CATSRAAGGWTDTQYF
DNA: TGTGCCACCAGCAGAGCCGCAGGGGGTTGGACAGATACGCAGTATTTT

size: .
D: TRBD1
V: TRBV4-1
J: TRBJ1-3
CDR3: CASSQGAGNTIYF
DNA: TGCGCCAGCAGTCAGGGGGCAGGAAACACCATATATTTT

size: .
D: .
V: TRBV5-6
J: TRBJ1-1
CDR3: CASSRDTNTEAFF
DNA: TGTGCCAGCAGCCGGGACACGAACACTGAAGCTTTCTTT

size: few
D: .
V: TRBV11-3
J: TRBJ2-7
CDR3: CASSQTRGGEQYF
DNA: TGTGCCAGCAGCCAAACTCGAGGGGGCGAGCAGTACTTC

size: .
D: TRBD2
V: TRBV5-1
J: TRBJ2-3
CDR3: CASSLRTSGDTDTQYF
DNA: TGCGCCAGCAGCTTAAGGACTAGCGGGGACACAGATACGCAGTATTTT

size: .
D: .
V: TRBV3-1/TRBV3-2
J: TRBJ1-2
CDR3: CASSRRQEGMRGYTF
DNA: TGTGCCAGCAGCCGCAGGCAGGAGGGGATGAGGGGCTACACCTTC

size: .
D: TRBD2
V: TRBV5-1
J: TRBJ2-3
CDR3: CASSLVRGSTDTQYF
DNA: TGCGCCAGCAGCTTGGTGCGGGGGAGCACAGATACGCAGTATTTT

size: .
D: TRBD1
V: TRBV19
J: TRBJ2-7
CDR3: CASSARDRVIYEQYF
DNA: TGTGCCAGTAGTGCCCGGGACAGGGTAATCTACGAGCAGTACTTC

size: once
D: TRBD1
V: TRBV12-3/TRBV12-4
J: TRBJ2-7
CDR3: CASSLTGGGEQYF
DNA: TGTGCCAGCAGTCTGACAGGGGGCGGCGAGCAGTACTTC

size: .
D: TRBD2
V: TRBV25-1
J: TRBJ2-3
CDR3: CASSDAGGPTDTQYF
DNA: TGTGCCAGCAGTGACGCGGGGGGGCCCACAGATACGCAGTATTTT

size: few
D: .
V: TRBV25-1
J: TRBJ2-2
CDR3: CASSRGNTGELFF
DNA: TGTGCCAGCAGTAGGGGGAACACCGGGGAGCTGTTTTTT

size: once
D: TRBD1
V: TRBV29-1
J: TRBJ2-7
CDR3: CSIRTGGNYEQYF
DNA: TGCAGCATTCGGACAGGGGGCAACTACGAGCAGTACTTC

size: .
D: .
V: TRBV7-9
J: TRBJ1-1
CDR3: CASSNTRDGTEAFF
DNA: TGTGCCAGCAGCAACACCAGGGATGGCACTGAAGCTTTCTTT

size: .
D: .
V: TRBV4-2
J: TRBJ2-3
CDR3: CASSQPPGGVSTDTQYF
DNA: TGTGCCAGCAGCCAACCTCCGGGGGGCGTGAGCACAGATACGCAGTATTTT

size: .
D: .
V: TRBV20-1
J: TRBJ1-2
CDR3: CSAYPPGGYTF
DNA: TGCAGTGCCTACCCCCCAGGTGGCTACACCTTC

size: .
D: .
V: TRBV5-6
J: TRBJ2-5
CDR3: CASSLDPGETQYF
DNA: TGTGCCAGCAGCTTGGACCCAGGGGAGACCCAGTACTTC

size: .
D: TRBD2
V: TRBV5-1
J: TRBJ2-3
CDR3: CASSRTSVDGDTQYF
DNA: TGCGCCAGCAGCAGGACTAGCGTTGATGGAGATACGCAGTATTTT

size: .
D: TRBD1
V: TRBV6-5
J: TRBJ2-7
CDR3: CASRNRGGYEQYF
DNA: TGTGCCAGCCGTAACAGGGGCGGTTACGAGCAGTACTTC

size: few
D: .
V: TRBV27
J: TRBJ1-2
CDR3: CASSPRGSGGRGGYTF
DNA: TGTGCCAGCAGTCCCCGGGGGTCCGGGGGGCGTGGTGGCTACACCTTC

size: .
D: TRBD2
V: TRBV5-1
J: TRBJ2-7
CDR3: CASSYVSGGPSYEQYF
DNA: TGCGCCAGCAGCTATGTAAGCGGGGGGCCCTCCTACGAGCAGTACTTC

size: .
D: .
V: TRBV4-1
J: TRBJ1-4
CDR3: CASSQDHLQGGEKLFF
DNA: TGCGCCAGCAGCCAAGATCACCTCCAGGGAGGAGAAAAACTGTTTTTT

size: once
D: .
V: TRBV6-5
J: TRBJ1-5
CDR3: CASSYHQINQPQHF
DNA: TGTGCCAGCAGTTACCATCAGATAAATCAGCCCCAGCATTTT

size: few
D: .
V: TRBV30
J: TRBJ1-5
CDR3: CAWSFPAGNQPQHF
DNA: TGTGCCTGGAGTTTCCCAGCGGGCAATCAGCCCCAGCATTTT

size: .
D: TRBD1
V: TRBV15
J: TRBJ1-1
CDR3: CATSRDRQGASEAFF
DNA: TGTGCCACCAGCAGAGATCGACAGGGGGCGAGTGAAGCTTTCTTT

size: once
D: TRBD2
V: TRBV9
J: TRBJ2-3
CDR3: CARSAQGRGGTDTQYF
DNA: TGTGCCCGCAGCGCGCAGGGGCGGGGGGGAACAGATACGCAGTATTTT

size: many
D: TRBD1
V: TRBV7-3
J: TRBJ1-3
CDR3: CASGRGSGNTIYF
DNA: TGTGCCAGCGGCAGGGGGTCCGGAAACACCATATATTTT

size: .
D: .
V: TRBV24-1
J: TRBJ2-1
CDR3: CATSMYRDNEQFF
DNA: TGTGCCACCAGCATGTATCGGGACAATGAGCAGTTCTTC

size: .
D: .
V: TRBV3-1/TRBV3-2
J: TRBJ2-2
CDR3: CASSQELANTGELFF
DNA: TGTGCCAGCAGCCAAGAACTGGCGAACACCGGGGAGCTGTTTTTT

size: .
D: TRBD2
V: TRBV9
J: TRBJ2-1
CDR3: CASSVLAGNEQFF
DNA: TGTGCCAGCAGCGTACTAGCGGGGAATGAGCAGTTCTTC

size: .
D: TRBD1
V: TRBV27
J: TRBJ2-5
CDR3: CASSPGQAGETQYF
DNA: TGTGCCAGCAGTCCAGGACAGGCAGGGGAGACCCAGTACTTC

size: .
D: .
V: TRBV6-2/TRBV6-3
J: TRBJ1-2
CDR3: CASSYRDNYGYTF
DNA: TGTGCCAGCAGTTACCGAGATAACTATGGCTACACCTTC

size: .
D: .
V: TRBV12-3/TRBV12-4
J: TRBJ1-2
CDR3: CASSLTDYGYTF
DNA: TGTGCCAGCAGTTTAACAGACTATGGCTACACCTTC

size: .
D: TRBD1
V: TRBV6-2/TRBV6-3
J: TRBJ2-1
CDR3: CASSLVRGSEQFF
DNA: TGTGCCAGCAGTTTAGTCAGGGGGAGTGAGCAGTTCTTC

size: .
D: .
V: TRBV19
J: TRBJ1-1
CDR3: CASSMTPRAEAFF
DNA: TGTGCCAGTAGTATGACCCCCAGGGCTGAAGCTTTCTTT

size: .
D: .
V: TRBV19
J: TRBJ1-1
CDR3: CASSISQVNTEAFF
DNA: TGTGCCAGTAGTATATCGCAGGTGAACACTGAAGCTTTCTTT

size: .
D: .
V: TRBV7-8
J: TRBJ2-5
CDR3: CASSFGTLQETQYF
DNA: TGTGCCAGCAGCTTCGGGACACTCCAAGAGACCCAGTACTTC

size: .
D: .
V: TRBV18
J: TRBJ2-2
CDR3: CASSPPRGMGTGELFF
DNA: TGTGCCAGCTCACCACCCAGGGGCATGGGGACCGGGGAGCTGTTTTTT

size: .
D: TRBD1
V: TRBV6-5
J: TRBJ2-7
CDR3: CASSLQGSYEQYF
DNA: TGTGCCAGCAGTCTACAGGGGTCCTACGAGCAGTACTTC

size: .
D: .
V: TRBV23-1
J: TRBJ2-1
CDR3: CASSQPAVIAYICNEQFF
DNA: TGCGCCAGCAGTCAACCTGCCGTCATCGCGTATATATGCAATGAGCAGTTCTTC

size: few
D: .
V: TRBV27
J: TRBJ1-4
CDR3: CASSLSERGNEKLFF
DNA: TGTGCCAGCAGTTTATCGGAAAGGGGTAATGAAAAACTGTTTTTT

size: .
D: .
V: TRBV14
J: TRBJ1-1
CDR3: CASSQPGLFMNTEAFF
DNA: TGTGCCAGCAGCCAACCCGGACTGTTCATGAACACTGAAGCTTTCTTT

size: .
D: TRBD2
V: TRBV7-9
J: TRBJ2-5
CDR3: CASSLERRDGRGVKETQYF
DNA: TGTGCCAGCAGCTTAGAACGAAGGGACGGGAGGGGTGTTAAAGAGACCCAGTACTTC

size: .
D: .
V: TRBV12-3/TRBV12-4
J: TRBJ1-2
CDR3: CASSLIGGGGYTF
DNA: TGTGCCAGCAGTTTAATAGGAGGAGGTGGCTACACCTTC

size: .
D: TRBD2
V: TRBV6-2/TRBV6-3
J: TRBJ2-3
CDR3: CASSDAASGGVLTDTQYF
DNA: TGTGCCAGCAGCGACGCGGCTAGCGGGGGGGTGCTCACAGATACGCAGTATTTT

size: .
D: TRBD1
V: TRBV10-3
J: TRBJ1-2
CDR3: CAISDKGQGDYGYTF
DNA: TGTGCCATCAGTGACAAGGGACAGGGCGACTATGGCTACACCTTC

size: few
D: .
V: TRBV28
J: TRBJ1-1
CDR3: CASSSQRVLRPNTEAFF
DNA: TGTGCCAGCAGCTCCCAGAGGGTTCTCCGGCCGAACACTGAAGCTTTCTTT

size: once
D: .
V: TRBV7-2
J: TRBJ1-3
CDR3: CASSLAGSTEILISGNTIYF
DNA: TGTGCCAGCAGCTTAGCGGGATCGACAGAAATTTTAATCTCTGGAAACACCATATATTTT

size: .
D: .
V: TRBV7-2
J: TRBJ2-7
CDR3: CASSSQTYEQYF
DNA: TGTGCCAGCAGCTCCCAGACCTACGAGCAGTACTTC

size: .
D: .
V: TRBV18
J: TRBJ1-1
CDR3: CASSPSVNTEAFF
DNA: TGTGCCAGCTCACCATCCGTAAACACTGAAGCTTTCTTT

size: .
D: .
V: TRBV5-5
J: TRBJ2-5
CDR3: CASSPLWADQETQYF
DNA: TGTGCCAGCAGCCCGCTATGGGCAGATCAAGAGACCCAGTACTTC

size: .
D: TRBD2
V: TRBV5-1
J: TRBJ2-3
CDR3: CASNQAGGNTDTQYF
DNA: TGCGCCAGCAACCAAGCGGGGGGCAACACAGATACGCAGTATTTT

size: .
D: .
V: TRBV6-2/TRBV6-3
J: TRBJ1-3
CDR3: CASSYRAVPSSGNTIYF
DNA: TGTGCCAGCAGTTACCGAGCAGTCCCTAGCTCTGGAAACACCATATATTTT

size: .
D: TRBD1
V: TRBV28
J: TRBJ1-6
CDR3: CASSLDPLTTGVNSPLHF
DNA: TGTGCCAGCAGTCTAGACCCCCTAACGACAGGGGTGAATTCACCCCTCCACTTT

size: .
D: TRBD1
V: TRBV10-3
J: TRBJ1-6
CDR3: CAISEGQVVNSPLHF
DNA: TGTGCCATCAGTGAAGGACAGGTTGTAAATTCACCCCTCCACTTT

size: .
D: TRBD2
V: TRBV3-1/TRBV3-2
J: TRBJ2-1
CDR3: CASSLRLSGAYNEQFF
DNA: TGTGCCAGCAGCCTACGACTGAGCGGGGCTTACAATGAGCAGTTCTTC

size: .
D: .
V: TRBV4-1
J: TRBJ1-6
CDR3: CASSQGTVLYNSPLHF
DNA: TGCGCCAGCAGCCAGGGGACTGTTCTCTATAATTCACCCCTCCACTTT

size: .
D: .
V: TRBV6-4
J: TRBJ2-7
CDR3: CARASSYEQYF
DNA: TGTGCCAGGGCCTCCTCCTACGAGCAGTACTTC